Described below is a single T cell receptor (beta chain) sequence and its context. What it binds is unknown. The data belong to a study of response to subunit inactivated influenza vaccine. Findings and caveats of the study: Seasonal influenza vaccination, on each occasion, was suggested by the authors to recruit few new T cells.

TCRdb passed the RT-PCR reads through MiXCR, listing each CDR3 protein once. Here the sample spans some 500,000 distinct CDR3 sequences, 10% to 15% being singletons. This TCR derives from a man aged 45 to 65 who received an inactivated influenza vaccine. This material consisted of PBMCs from blood, taken 45 days after vaccination.

In nucleotides, the CDR3 is TGTGCCAGCAGCGCGACTAGCAGGAGCACAGATACGCAGTATTTT. It translates to CASSATSRSTDTQYF. The V call is TRBV9, the J call TRBJ2-3, with TRBD2 identical over 7 bases. CDR1 SGDLS and CDR2 YYNGEE come from the germline V gene. Trimming removed 3 bases from V and 0 bases from J; junction bases left unmatched: 4. This CDR3 comprises 15 residues.